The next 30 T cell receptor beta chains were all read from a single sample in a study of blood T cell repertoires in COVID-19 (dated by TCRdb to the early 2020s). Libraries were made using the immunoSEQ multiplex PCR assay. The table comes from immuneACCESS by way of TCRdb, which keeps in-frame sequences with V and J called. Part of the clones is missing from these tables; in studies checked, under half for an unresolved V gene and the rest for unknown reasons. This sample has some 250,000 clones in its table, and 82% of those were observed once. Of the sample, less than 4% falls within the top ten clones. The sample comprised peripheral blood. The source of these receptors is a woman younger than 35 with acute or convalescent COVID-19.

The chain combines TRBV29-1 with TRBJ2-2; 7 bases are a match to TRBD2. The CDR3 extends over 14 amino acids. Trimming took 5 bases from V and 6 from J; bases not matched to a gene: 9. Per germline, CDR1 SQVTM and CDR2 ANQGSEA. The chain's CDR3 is CSVHGAGEAGELFF. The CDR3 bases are TGCAGCGTTCACGGGGCGGGAGAGGCCGGGGAGCTGTTTTTT.

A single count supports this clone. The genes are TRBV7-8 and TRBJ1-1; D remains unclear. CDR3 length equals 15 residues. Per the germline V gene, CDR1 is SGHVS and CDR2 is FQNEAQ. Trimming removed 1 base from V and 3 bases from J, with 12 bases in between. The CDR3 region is CASSLEFEFDTEAFF. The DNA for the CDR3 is TGTGCCAGCAGCTTAGAATTCGAGTTCGACACTGAAGCTTTCTTT.

CDR3 protein: CASSQDGGLAGGPRETQYF. The CDR3 region has the DNA TGTGCCAGCAGCCAAGATGGGGGACTAGCGGGAGGGCCGAGGGAGACCCAGTACTTC. The chain couples TRBV3-1 (or the pseudogene TRBV3-2) to TRBJ2-5, with TRBD2 matching over 16 bases. The CDR3 is made up of 19 amino acids. After removal of 0 bases from V and 5 bases from J, the junction contained 9 bases not matched to a gene. The germline V gene has CDR1 LGHDT and CDR2 YNNKEL (reference sequence).

CDR3 region: CASSGPGGGGANVLTF. The CDR3 DNA sequence: TGTGCCAGCAGCGGCCCAGGGGGCGGTGGGGCCAACGTCCTGACTTTC. The V call is TRBV7-2, the J call TRBJ2-6; 8 nucleotides match TRBD1. The CDR3 has 16 amino acids. Germline V gene lookup returns CDR1 SGHTA and CDR2 FQGNSA. V lost 5 bases to trimming and J lost 3 bases; unmatched junction nucleotides: 6. Filled out from reference TRBV7-2 and TRBJ2-6, the complete variable domain reads GAGVSQSPSNKVTEKGKDVELRCDPISGHTALYWYRQSLGQGLEFLIYFQGNSAPDKSGLPSDRFSAERTGGSVSTLTIQRTQQEDSAVYLCASSGPGGGGANVLTFGAGSRLTVL.

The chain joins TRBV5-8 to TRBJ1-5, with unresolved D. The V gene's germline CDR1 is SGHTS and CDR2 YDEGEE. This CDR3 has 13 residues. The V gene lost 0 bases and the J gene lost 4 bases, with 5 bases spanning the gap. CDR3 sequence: CASSLDGNQPQHF. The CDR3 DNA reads TGTGCCAGCAGCTTGGACGGGAATCAGCCCCAGCATTTT.

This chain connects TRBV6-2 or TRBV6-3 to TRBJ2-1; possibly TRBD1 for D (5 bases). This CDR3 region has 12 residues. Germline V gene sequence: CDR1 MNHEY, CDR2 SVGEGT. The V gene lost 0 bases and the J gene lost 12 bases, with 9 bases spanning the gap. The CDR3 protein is CASSYSGALQFF. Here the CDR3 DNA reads TGTGCCAGCAGTTACTCAGGGGCGCTGCAGTTCTTC.

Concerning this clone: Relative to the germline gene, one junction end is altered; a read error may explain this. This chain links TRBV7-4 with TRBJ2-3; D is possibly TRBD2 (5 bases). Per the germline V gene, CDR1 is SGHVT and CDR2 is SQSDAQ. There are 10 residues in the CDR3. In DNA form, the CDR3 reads TGTGCCAGCAGCTTAACGGAGGCCCAGTTT. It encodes CASSLTEAQF.

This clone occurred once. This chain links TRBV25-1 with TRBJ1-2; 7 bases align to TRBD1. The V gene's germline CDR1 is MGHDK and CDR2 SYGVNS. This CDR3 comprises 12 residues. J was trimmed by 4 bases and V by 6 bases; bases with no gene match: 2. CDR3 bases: TGTGCCAGCAGACAGGGGACCTATGGCTACACCTTC. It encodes CASRQGTYGYTF.

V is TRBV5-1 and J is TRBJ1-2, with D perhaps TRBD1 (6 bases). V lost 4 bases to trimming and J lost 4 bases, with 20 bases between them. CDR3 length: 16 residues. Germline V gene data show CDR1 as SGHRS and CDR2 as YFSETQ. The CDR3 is CASSPAGGPGSYGYTF. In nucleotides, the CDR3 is TGCGCCAGCAGCCCGGCCGGGGGGCCCGGGAGCTATGGCTACACCTTC.

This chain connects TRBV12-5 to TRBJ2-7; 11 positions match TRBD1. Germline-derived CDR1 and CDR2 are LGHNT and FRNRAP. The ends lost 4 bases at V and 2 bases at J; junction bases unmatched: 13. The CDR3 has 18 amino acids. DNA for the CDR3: TGTGCTAGTGGTTCACAACCGAAGGGACAGGGGGAGACCTACGAGCAGTACTTC. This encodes CASGSQPKGQGETYEQYF.

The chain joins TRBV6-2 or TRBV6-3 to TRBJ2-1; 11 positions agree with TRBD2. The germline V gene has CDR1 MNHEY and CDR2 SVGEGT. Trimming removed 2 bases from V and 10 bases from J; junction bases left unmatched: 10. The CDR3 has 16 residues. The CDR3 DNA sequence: TGTGCCAGCAGTTACCGTAGCGGGAGGGACTGGCTCGAGCAGTTCTTC. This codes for CASSYRSGRDWLEQFF.

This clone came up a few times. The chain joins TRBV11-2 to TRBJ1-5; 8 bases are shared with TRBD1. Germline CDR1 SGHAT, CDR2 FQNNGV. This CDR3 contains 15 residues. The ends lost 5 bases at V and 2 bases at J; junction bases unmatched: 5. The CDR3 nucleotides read TGTGCCAGCAGCCAGGGGGCTCGGGGCAATCAGCCCCAGCATTTT. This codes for CASSQGARGNQPQHF.

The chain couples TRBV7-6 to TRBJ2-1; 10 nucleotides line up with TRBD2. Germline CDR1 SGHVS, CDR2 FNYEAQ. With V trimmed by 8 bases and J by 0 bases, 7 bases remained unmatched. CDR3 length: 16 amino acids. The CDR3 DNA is TGTGCCAGCGCCCAGCGGGAGGGAGGCTCCTACAATGAGCAGTTCTTC. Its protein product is CASAQREGGSYNEQFF.

The DNA of the CDR3 is TGTGCCAGCAGTCGTGACACCGGGGAGCTGTTTTTT. Translation gives CASSRDTGELFF. V gene TRBV28 combines with J gene TRBJ2-2; no clear D. Deletions cut 5 bases from V and 3 bases from J, with 4 bases between. Germline V lookup: CDR1 MDHEN, CDR2 SYDVKM. This CDR3 comprises 12 residues.

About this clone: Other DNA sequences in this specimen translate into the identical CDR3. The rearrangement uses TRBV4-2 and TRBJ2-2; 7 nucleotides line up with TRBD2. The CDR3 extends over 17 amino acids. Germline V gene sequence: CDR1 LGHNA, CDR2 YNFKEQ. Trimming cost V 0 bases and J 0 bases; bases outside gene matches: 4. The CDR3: CASSQETSGANTGELFF. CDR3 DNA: TGTGCCAGCAGCCAAGAAACCAGCGGGGCGAACACCGGGGAGCTGTTTTTT.

The CDR3 DNA is TGTGCCAGCTCACCAGAGGGCTTGAACACTGAAGCTTTCTTT. Protein sequence: CASSPEGLNTEAFF. The V call is TRBV18, the J call TRBJ1-1; D gene uncertain. This CDR3 is built from 14 residues. V gave up 2 bases and J gave up 0 bases, with 7 bases separating them. CDR1 and CDR2 (germline): KGHSH, LQKENI.

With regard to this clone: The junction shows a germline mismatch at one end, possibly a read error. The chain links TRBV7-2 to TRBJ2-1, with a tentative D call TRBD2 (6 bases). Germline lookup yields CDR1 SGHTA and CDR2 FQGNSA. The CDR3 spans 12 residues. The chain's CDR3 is CASREGTSNWLF. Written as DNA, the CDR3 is TGTGCCAGCAGAGAAGGGACTTCCAATTGGCTCTTC.

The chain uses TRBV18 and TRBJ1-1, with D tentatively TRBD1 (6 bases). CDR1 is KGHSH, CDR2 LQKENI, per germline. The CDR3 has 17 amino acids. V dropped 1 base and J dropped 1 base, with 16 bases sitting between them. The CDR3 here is CASSPRFPRGQNTEAFF. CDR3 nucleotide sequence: TGTGCCAGCTCACCACGTTTCCCCAGGGGCCAGAACACTGAAGCTTTCTTT. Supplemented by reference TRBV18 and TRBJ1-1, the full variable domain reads NAGVMQNPRHLVRRRGQEARLRCSPMKGHSHVYWYRQLPEEGLKFMVYLQKENIIDESGMPKERFSAEFPKEGPSILRIQQVVRGDSAAYFCASSPRFPRGQNTEAFFGQGTRLTVV.

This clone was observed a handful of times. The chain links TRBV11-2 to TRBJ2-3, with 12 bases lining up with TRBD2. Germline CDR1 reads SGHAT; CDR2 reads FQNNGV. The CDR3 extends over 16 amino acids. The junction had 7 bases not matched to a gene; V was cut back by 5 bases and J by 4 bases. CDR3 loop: CASSTRTSGKADTQYF. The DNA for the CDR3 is TGTGCCAGCAGCACGCGGACTAGCGGGAAGGCAGATACGCAGTATTTT.

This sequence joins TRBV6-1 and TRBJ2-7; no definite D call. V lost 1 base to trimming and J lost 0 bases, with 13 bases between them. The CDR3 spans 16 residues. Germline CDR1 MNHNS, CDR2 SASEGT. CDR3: CASSEVWAIYSYEQYF. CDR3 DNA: TGTGCCAGCAGTGAAGTCTGGGCAATTTACTCCTACGAGCAGTACTTC.

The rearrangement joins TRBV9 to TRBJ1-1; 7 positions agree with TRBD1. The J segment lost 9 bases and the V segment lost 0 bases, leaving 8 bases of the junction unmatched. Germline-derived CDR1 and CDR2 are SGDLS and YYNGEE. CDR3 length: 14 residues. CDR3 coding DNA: TGTGCCAGCAGCGTAGAGGGGGGACAGAAAAAAGCTTTCTTT. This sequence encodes CASSVEGGQKKAFF.

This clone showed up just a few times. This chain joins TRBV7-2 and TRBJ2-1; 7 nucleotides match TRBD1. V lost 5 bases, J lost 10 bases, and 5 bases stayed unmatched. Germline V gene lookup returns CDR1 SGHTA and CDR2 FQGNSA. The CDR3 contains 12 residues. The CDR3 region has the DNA TGTGCCAGCAGCCAGGGGGTATGGGAGCAGTTCTTC. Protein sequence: CASSQGVWEQFF.

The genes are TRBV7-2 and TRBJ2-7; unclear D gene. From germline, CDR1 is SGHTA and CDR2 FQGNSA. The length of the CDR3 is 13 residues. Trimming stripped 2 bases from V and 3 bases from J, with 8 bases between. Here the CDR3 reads CASSLINGYEQYF. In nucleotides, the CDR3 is TGTGCCAGCAGCTTAATAAACGGCTACGAGCAGTACTTC. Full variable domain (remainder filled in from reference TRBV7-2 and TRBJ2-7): GAGVSQSPSNKVTEKGKDVELRCDPISGHTALYWYRQSLGQGLEFLIYFQGNSAPDKSGLPSDRFSAERTGGSVSTLTIQRTQQEDSAVYLCASSLINGYEQYFGPGTRLTVT.

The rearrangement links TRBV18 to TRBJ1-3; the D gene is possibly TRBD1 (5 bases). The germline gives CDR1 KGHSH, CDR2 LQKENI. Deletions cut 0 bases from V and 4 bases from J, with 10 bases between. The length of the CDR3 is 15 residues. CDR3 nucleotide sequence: TGTGCCAGCTCACCACCCCCAGGGCCGGGAAACACCATATATTTT. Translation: CASSPPPGPGNTIYF.

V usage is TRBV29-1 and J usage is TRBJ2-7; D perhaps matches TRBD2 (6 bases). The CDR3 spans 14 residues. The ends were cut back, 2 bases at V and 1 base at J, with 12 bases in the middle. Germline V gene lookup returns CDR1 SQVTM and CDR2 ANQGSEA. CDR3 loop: CSVEFAGFSYEQYF. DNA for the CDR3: TGCAGCGTTGAATTTGCGGGGTTTTCCTACGAGCAGTACTTC.

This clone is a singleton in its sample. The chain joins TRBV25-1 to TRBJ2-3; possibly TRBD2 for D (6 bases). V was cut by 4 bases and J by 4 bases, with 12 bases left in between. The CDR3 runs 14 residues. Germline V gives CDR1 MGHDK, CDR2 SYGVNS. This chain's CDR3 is CASSVGGRADTQYF. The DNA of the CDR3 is TGTGCCAGCAGTGTGGGGGGACGGGCAGATACGCAGTATTTT.

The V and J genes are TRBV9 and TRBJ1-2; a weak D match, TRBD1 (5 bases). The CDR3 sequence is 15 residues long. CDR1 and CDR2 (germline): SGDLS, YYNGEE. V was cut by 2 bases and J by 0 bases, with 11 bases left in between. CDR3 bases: TGTGCCAGCAGCGTCCAGGGAACATCTAACTATGGCTACACCTTC. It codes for CASSVQGTSNYGYTF.

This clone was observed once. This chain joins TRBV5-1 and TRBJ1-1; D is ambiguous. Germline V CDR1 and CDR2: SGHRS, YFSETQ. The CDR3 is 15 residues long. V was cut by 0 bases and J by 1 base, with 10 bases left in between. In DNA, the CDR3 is TGCGCCAGCAGCTTGGCTACAGCAAGGAACACTGAAGCTTTCTTT. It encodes CASSLATARNTEAFF.

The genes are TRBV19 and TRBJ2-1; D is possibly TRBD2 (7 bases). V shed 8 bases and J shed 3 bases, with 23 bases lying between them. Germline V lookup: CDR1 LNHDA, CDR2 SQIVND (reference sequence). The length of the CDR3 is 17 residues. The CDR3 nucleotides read TGTGCCAGTCGTCAGGGGAGGCTAGCGGCAGACTACAATGAGCAGTTCTTC. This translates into CASRQGRLAADYNEQFF.

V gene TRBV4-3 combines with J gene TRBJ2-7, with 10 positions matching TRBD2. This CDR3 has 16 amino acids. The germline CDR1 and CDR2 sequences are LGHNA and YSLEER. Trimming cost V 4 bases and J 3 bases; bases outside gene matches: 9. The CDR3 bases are TGCGCCAGCAGCCCCTCTGCGAGCGGGGGGGACTACGAGCAGTACTTC. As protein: CASSPSASGGDYEQYF.